The clone carrying this T cell receptor beta chain was observed a few times. Deletions cut 4 bases from V and 1 base from J, with 11 bases between. This CDR3 has 14 residues. Germline V CDR1 and CDR2: SGHRS, YFSETQ. This sample's time point: sample taken at primary tumor resection. Whole RNA from tumor, nontumor lung or frozen PBMC was sequenced unsorted. The donors, around 72 patients with untreated early-stage non-small cell lung cancer, provided the samples. This entry comes from a study of spatial heterogeneity in lung cancer. Each TCR cDNA molecule carried a unique molecular identifier. Using its own MiXCR run on the 5' RACE reads, TCRdb lists one record per CDR3 protein. The repertoire holds about 50,000 distinct CDR3 sequences, 6% to 9.5% seen once, with about an eighth in the top ten.

The J gene is TRBJ1-1, the V gene TRBV5-1; tentative D call: TRBD1 (5 bases). The sequence derives from a female donor with early-stage non-small cell lung cancer. Sequences were derived from PBMCs, sampled at surgery. The CDR3 region has the DNA TGCGCCAGCAGCCGACAGACTTCGAACACTGAAGCTTTCTTT. Residues: CASSRQTSNTEAFF.